The clone carrying this T cell receptor (beta chain) has at least ten counts. The CDR3 covers 14 residues. Germline CDR1 and CDR2: SGHTA and FQGNSA. V lost 0 bases, J lost 2 bases, and 8 bases lay in between. TCRdb itself ran the reads through MiXCR, one entry per CDR3 protein. The sample consists of 200,000 to 300,000 distinct CDR3 sequences, approximately 8.3% of them appearing once. The data are from a study of T cell repertoires in cytomegalovirus infection. At the level of the study: Indications came from public TCR beta signatures; they pointed to CMV infection and to a matching HLA type.

The TCR comes from a human donor in good health (CMV status not recorded). Some clones in this sample may be carry-over from other donors' samples. The chain has TRBV7-2 and TRBJ2-7; a weak D match, TRBD1 (5 bases). Sequenced: PBMCs. The DNA of the CDR3 is TGTGCCAGCAGCTTAGCCCAGGGCCCCTACGAGCAGTACTTC. Protein product: CASSLAQGPYEQYF.